This T cell receptor beta chain was captured by sequencing in a study of shared clonotypes between healthy human individuals. Terminally differentiated effector memory CD45RA+ cells were left out of the naive CD8 fraction, which was CD45RO-negative and positively selected for CCR7. Here immunoSEQ multiplex PCR was the method, and the copy in TCRdb shows in-frame clones only, minus some. Of some 2.1 million clones in the sample, around 95% were seen once. The CDR3 loop spans 15 amino acids. CDR1 is SEHNR and CDR2 is FQNEAQ in the germline V gene (reference sequence). The V gene lost 4 bases and the J gene lost 2 bases, with 15 bases spanning the gap.

This receptor was identified in a man aged 18 to 29 in good health. Some clones in this sample may be carry-over from other donors' samples. The sequenced sample was naive CD8+ T cells from PBMCs. This chain connects TRBV7-9 to TRBJ2-7; D is undetermined. As DNA, the CDR3 is TGTGCCAGCAGCTCCGAAACCCCAAAACCCTACGAGCAGTACTTC. Amino acid sequence: CASSSETPKPYEQYF. The variable domain in full, completed from reference TRBV7-9 and TRBJ2-7, reads DTGVSQNPRHKITKRGQNVTFRCDPISEHNRLYWYRQTLGQGPEFLTYFQNEAQLEKSRLLSDRFSAERPKGSFSTLEIQRTEQGDSAMYLCASSSETPKPYEQYFGPGTRLTVT.